The entry below gives a single TCR beta chain sequence along with its context. Its specificity is unknown. This sample is part of a study of PD-1 blockade in classical Hodgkin lymphoma. Whole-study context: Nivolumab was administered to patients intravenously at 3 mg/kg every 2 weeks. Overall study results and limits: The drivers behind the repertoire differences, possibly disease activity or prior therapy, remain undefined.

Every patient relapsed after autologous stem cell transplantation, and brentuximab vedotin exposure varied. Best response was recorded as complete response, partial response or progressive disease. V dropped 1 base and J dropped 6 bases, with 19 bases sitting between them. CDR1 is GTSNPN, CDR2 SVGIG, per germline (reference sequence). The CDR3 is made up of 16 amino acids. Generated by immunoSEQ multiplex PCR, the TCRdb table keeps only in-frame clones and is missing some. The table has some 100,000 clones, 80% to 90% seen once. The source material was peripheral blood mononuclear cells (PBMCs), sampled before the second cycle of nivolumab. This sequence originates from a human donor with classical Hodgkin lymphoma. The V and J genes are TRBV30 and TRBJ1-3; no clear D. The CDR3 loop reads CAWSAYSFFGKNTIYF. The CDR3 region has the DNA TGTGCCTGGAGTGCGTACAGTTTTTTCGGTAAAAACACCATATATTTT.